These 31 T cell receptor beta chains were sequenced from one sample in a study of PD-1 blockade in classical Hodgkin lymphoma. The repertoire was sequenced with immunoSEQ multiplex PCR; TCRdb's copy has only in-frame clones and lacks some. Among some 17,000 clones listed, 75% to 95% were seen once. As to time point: newly diagnosed, previously untreated cHL patient sample. Input material: peripheral blood mononuclear cells (PBMCs). These receptors originate from a human donor with classical Hodgkin lymphoma.

The chain uses TRBV11-3 and TRBJ2-1; 8 bases are a match to TRBD1. Germline CDR1 SGHNT, CDR2 YENEEA. Germline trimming cut 3 bases from V and 6 bases from J; bases unmatched to any gene: 16. The CDR3 extends over 18 amino acids. The CDR3 DNA sequence: TGTGCCAGCAGCTTCCGGACAGGGCTTATCGCCGGGGGCAATGAGCAGTTCTTC. It yields the protein CASSFRTGLIAGGNEQFF.

The CDR3: CASSTGWFGELFF. The CDR3 region has the DNA TGTGCCAGCAGTACCGGTTGGTTCGGGGAGCTGTTTTTT. This chain uses TRBV6-1 with TRBJ2-2; D unclear. The CDR3 loop spans 13 amino acids. Trimming pared 5 bases from V and 7 bases from J, leaving 11 bases between. CDR1 is MNHNS, CDR2 SASEGT, per germline.

The rearrangement uses TRBV7-2 and TRBJ2-4; D may correspond to TRBD1 or TRBD2 (5 bases each). Germline V lookup: CDR1 SGHTA, CDR2 FQGNSA. The CDR3 covers 15 residues. The V gene lost 3 bases and the J gene lost 3 bases, with 12 bases spanning the gap. CDR3 protein: CASSFQGRVKNIQYF. The CDR3 DNA is TGTGCCAGCAGCTTCCAGGGACGTGTCAAAAACATTCAGTACTTC.

The genes are TRBV6-6 and TRBJ1-4, with 8 bases aligning to TRBD1. From germline, CDR1 is MNHNY and CDR2 SVGAGI (reference sequence). The CDR3 has 15 residues. The V gene end was trimmed by 6 bases and the J gene end by 4 bases; junction bases not matched to a gene: 7. The CDR3: CASRPRTGINEKLFF. CDR3 in DNA: TGTGCCAGCAGACCCCGGACAGGGATTAATGAAAAACTGTTTTTT.

This clone was seen a few times. This chain links TRBV7-9 with TRBJ2-7; TRBD2 aligns across 11 bases. Germline lookup yields CDR1 SEHNR and CDR2 FQNEAQ (reference sequence). The CDR3 consists of 16 residues. J gave up 4 bases and V 5 bases, and 10 bases lay outside the gene matches. CDR3 sequence reads: CASSPKQGLADYEQYF. CDR3 DNA sequence: TGTGCCAGCAGCCCGAAACAGGGACTAGCGGATTACGAGCAGTACTTC.

The chain links TRBV19 to TRBJ2-2; the D is unclear. Germline lookup yields CDR1 LNHDA and CDR2 SQIVND (reference sequence). V was trimmed by 3 bases and J by 4 bases, leaving 6 bases between them. The CDR3 runs 13 residues. DNA of the CDR3: TGTGCCAGTAGTATTCATAGCACCGGGGAGCTGTTTTTT. Amino acid sequence: CASSIHSTGELFF.

The chain carries TRBV7-2 and TRBJ2-1; TRBD2 agrees at 10 bases. V gave up 2 bases and J gave up 6 bases; unmatched junction bases: 10. Germline V lookup: CDR1 SGHTA, CDR2 FQGNSA. The length of the CDR3 is 17 residues. CDR3 protein: CASSLRPPRTSGNEQFF. CDR3 nucleotide sequence: TGTGCCAGCAGCTTACGCCCACCTAGGACTAGCGGCAATGAGCAGTTCTTC.

The gene calls are TRBV6-1 and TRBJ1-6; D is unresolved. This CDR3 is built from 13 residues. Germline V gene data show CDR1 as MNHNS and CDR2 as SASEGT. V lost 4 bases to trimming and J lost 7 bases, with 8 bases between them. DNA for the CDR3: TGTGCCAGCAGTGCCAGAGAGAATTCACCCCTCCACTTT. It translates to CASSARENSPLHF.

This chain joins TRBV30 and TRBJ2-1, with D possibly TRBD2 on 6 matching bases. The CDR3 totals 15 residues. Trimming stripped 0 bases from V and 3 bases from J, with 12 bases between. Germline loops: CDR1 GTSNPN, CDR2 SVGIG (reference sequence). This CDR3 reads CAWSVLGTDYNEQFF. The CDR3 DNA is TGTGCCTGGAGTGTACTCGGGACTGACTACAATGAGCAGTTCTTC.

The chain recombines TRBV15 with TRBJ1-2; D ambiguous. This CDR3 contains 12 residues. Germline V gene data show CDR1 as LNHNV and CDR2 as YYDKDF (reference sequence). V shed 0 bases and J shed 8 bases, with 7 bases lying between them. The CDR3 loop reads CATSRDIVGYTF. As DNA, the CDR3 is TGTGCCACCAGCAGAGATATTGTGGGCTACACCTTC.

The chain recombines TRBV25-1 with TRBJ1-1; TRBD1 agrees at 7 bases. With 2 bases clipped from V and 1 base from J, the junction kept 4 bases outside the gene matches. The CDR3 is 15 amino acids. Germline values: CDR1 MGHDK, CDR2 SYGVNS. CDR3 loop: CASSENRGPNTEAFF. The DNA for the CDR3 is TGTGCCAGCAGTGAAAATAGGGGGCCGAACACTGAAGCTTTCTTT.

The V call is TRBV13, the J call TRBJ1-2, with 7 bases lining up with TRBD1. Germline CDR1 PRHDT, CDR2 FYEKMQ (reference sequence). This CDR3 contains 12 residues. V trimming: 3 bases; J trimming: 11 bases; junction bases outside the gene matches: 6. The CDR3 DNA is TGTGCCAGCAGCTTGGGGCCAGGGGGGTACACCTTC. It encodes CASSLGPGGYTF. The full variable domain, its missing parts supplied by reference TRBV13 and TRBJ1-2, is AAGVIQSPRHLIKEKRETATLKCYPIPRHDTVYWYQQGPGQDPQFLISFYEKMQSDKGSIPDRFSAQQFSDYHSELNMSSLELGDSALYFCASSLGPGGYTFGSGTRLTVV.

V usage is TRBV19 and J usage is TRBJ2-4; possible D gene TRBD2, 6 bases. Trimming left V 4 bases short and J 4 bases short, with 8 bases between. The length of the CDR3 is 13 residues. Germline V gene data show CDR1 as LNHDA and CDR2 as SQIVND (reference sequence). The CDR3 nucleotides read TGTGCCAGTAGTAGTGGGGGGAAAAACATTCAGTACTTC. Translation: CASSSGGKNIQYF.

The chain combines TRBV28 with TRBJ1-1; D is possibly TRBD1 (6 bases). Trimming cost V 3 bases and J 4 bases, with 12 bases left between them. The CDR3 contains 14 residues. In germline, CDR1 is MDHEN, CDR2 SYDVKM. The CDR3 protein is CASSFSEGGTEAFF. The CDR3 region has the DNA TGTGCCAGCAGTTTTTCGGAGGGGGGCACTGAAGCTTTCTTT.

The chain combines TRBV6-6 with TRBJ2-7; tentatively, D is TRBD2 (7 bases). From germline, CDR1 is MNHNY and CDR2 SVGAGI (reference sequence). V lost 3 bases, J lost 0 bases, and 12 bases lay in between. This CDR3 has 15 amino acids. The CDR3 spells CASSYGGASSYEQYF. CDR3 nucleotides: TGTGCCAGCAGTTATGGGGGGGCGAGCTCCTACGAGCAGTACTTC.

The CDR3, as DNA: TGTGCCAGCGGTGGAGGACAGACCTACGAGCAGTACTTC. This codes for CASGGGQTYEQYF. The chain is built from TRBV5-4 and TRBJ2-7; tentatively, D is TRBD1 (6 bases). V shed 7 bases and J shed 2 bases, with 13 bases lying between them. CDR1 and CDR2 from the germline V gene are SGHNT and YYREEE (reference sequence). The CDR3 extends over 13 amino acids.

The chain has TRBV7-9 and TRBJ2-5; D is unclear. The CDR3 is 14 amino acids. V was clipped by 1 base and J by 7 bases, with 13 bases between them. The germline V gene encodes CDR1 SEHNR and CDR2 FQNEAQ (reference sequence). CDR3: CASSLESPSGTQYF. CDR3 DNA sequence: TGTGCCAGCAGCTTAGAGTCCCCGTCCGGGACCCAGTACTTC.

The rearrangement links TRBV9 to TRBJ2-7; no definite D call. CDR1 is SGDLS and CDR2 is YYNGEE in the germline V gene. Deletions cut 2 bases from V and 4 bases from J, with 13 bases between. The CDR3 has 14 residues. The CDR3 DNA sequence: TGTGCCAGCAGCGTTGGGCCAGCCCAATACGAGCAGTACTTC. Translating it yields CASSVGPAQYEQYF.

The rearrangement joins TRBV7-8 to TRBJ2-7, with 12 bases identical to TRBD2. This CDR3 has 15 residues. Trimming at V came to 4 bases and at J to 3 bases, leaving 4 bases not matched to a gene. Germline CDR1 is SGHVS and CDR2 is FQNEAQ. For the CDR3, the DNA is TGTGCCAGCAGCTCCGGGACTAGCGGGTTCTACGAGCAGTACTTC. Translated: CASSSGTSGFYEQYF.

The chain employs TRBV7-7 and TRBJ2-1, with 11 bases fitting TRBD2. Germline lookup yields CDR1 SSHAT and CDR2 FNYEAQ (reference sequence). The CDR3 is 14 residues long. V was pared by 1 base and J by 7 bases, with 0 bases of the junction left unmatched. CDR3 residues: CASSLGLAGNEQFF. The CDR3 DNA is TGTGCCAGCAGCTTAGGACTAGCGGGGAATGAGCAGTTCTTC. Supplemented by reference TRBV7-7 and TRBJ2-1, the full variable domain reads GAGVSQSPRYKVTKRGQDVTLRCDPISSHATLYWYQQALGQGPEFLTYFNYEAQPDKSGLPSDRFSAERPEGSISTLTIQRTEQRDSAMYRCASSLGLAGNEQFFGPGTRLTVL.

This clone came up once. V is TRBV4-1 and J is TRBJ2-7, with D possibly matching TRBD1 (5 bases). V lost 0 bases, J lost 5 bases, and 8 bases lay in between. The CDR3 consists of 13 residues. Germline V lookup: CDR1 MGHRA, CDR2 YSYEKL. The CDR3 spells CASSQEAGNEQYF. The CDR3 DNA reads as TGCGCCAGCAGCCAAGAAGCAGGGAACGAGCAGTACTTC.

The rearrangement links TRBV10-1 to TRBJ2-1, with 11 bases aligning to TRBD2. This CDR3 region has 13 residues. Trimming at V came to 7 bases and at J to 6 bases, leaving 2 bases not matched to a gene. Germline assignment: CDR1 WNHNN and CDR2 SYGVQD (reference sequence). CDR3 coding DNA: TGCGCCAGCACCGGGACTAGCGGCAATGAGCAGTTCTTC. Its translation: CASTGTSGNEQFF.

This sequence joins TRBV7-9 and TRBJ2-3; D is unclear. V was shortened by 4 bases and J by 1 base, with 9 bases between the two germline ends. The length of the CDR3 is 14 residues. Germline CDR1 reads SEHNR; CDR2 reads FQNEAQ (reference sequence). The CDR3 nucleotides read TGTGCCAGCAGCTCGCCAAGGGGCACAGATACGCAGTATTTT. This encodes CASSSPRGTDTQYF. Supplemented by reference TRBV7-9 and TRBJ2-3, the full variable domain reads DTGVSQNPRHKITKRGQNVTFRCDPISEHNRLYWYRQTLGQGPEFLTYFQNEAQLEKSRLLSDRFSAERPKGSFSTLEIQRTEQGDSAMYLCASSSPRGTDTQYFGPGTRLTVL.

The sample holds a few counts of this clone. The chain is built from TRBV7-9 and TRBJ1-5, with D tentatively TRBD1 (5 bases). CDR1 and CDR2 from the germline V gene are SEHNR and FQNEAQ (reference sequence). The CDR3 is made up of 18 amino acids. V was shortened by 7 bases and J by 0 bases, with 22 bases between the two germline ends. CDR3 region: CASIVNGGIPYSNQPQHF. In DNA, the CDR3 is TGTGCCAGCATCGTAAACGGGGGGATCCCTTATAGCAATCAGCCCCAGCATTTT. The complete variable domain, with remaining parts taken from reference TRBV7-9 and TRBJ1-5, reads DTGVSQNPRHKITKRGQNVTFRCDPISEHNRLYWYRQTLGQGPEFLTYFQNEAQLEKSRLLSDRFSAERPKGSFSTLEIQRTEQGDSAMYLCASIVNGGIPYSNQPQHFGDGTRLSIL.

The chain carries TRBV30 and TRBJ2-3; D unresolved. V was clipped by 0 bases and J by 5 bases, with 6 bases between them. Germline V lookup: CDR1 GTSNPN, CDR2 SVGIG (reference sequence). This CDR3 contains 12 residues. Written as DNA, the CDR3 is TGTGCCTGGAGTGTATTAGTAGATACGCAGTATTTT. Its protein product is CAWSVLVDTQYF.

The chain joins TRBV28 to TRBJ2-1; 12 positions agree with TRBD2. Germline loops: CDR1 MDHEN, CDR2 SYDVKM. The CDR3 length is 19 residues. After removal of 2 bases from V and 6 bases from J, the junction contained 14 bases not matched to a gene. The CDR3 DNA reads TGTGCCAGCAGTTTACCCAATCGCAGACTAGCGGGAGCCCCCAATGAGCAGTTCTTC. It specifies CASSLPNRRLAGAPNEQFF.

The V gene is TRBV7-2, the J gene TRBJ1-5; D gene ambiguous. The V end was cut by 3 bases, the J end by 6 bases, with 15 bases between. The CDR3 covers 15 residues. Germline-derived CDR1 and CDR2 are SGHTA and FQGNSA. In DNA, the CDR3 is TGTGCCAGCAGCTTTGCAGGAGGGTTGGGTCAGCCCCAGCATTTT. Its protein is CASSFAGGLGQPQHF.

The rearrangement joins TRBV10-3 to TRBJ2-7; D is perhaps TRBD1 (6 bases). The CDR3 extends over 12 amino acids. Trimming cost V 6 bases and J 5 bases, with 11 bases left between them. CDR1 and CDR2 from the germline V gene are ENHRY and SYGVKD. Here the CDR3 reads CAISPGDHEQYF. The CDR3 DNA is TGTGCCATCAGCCCAGGGGACCACGAGCAGTACTTC.

In its sample, this clone was seen once. CDR3 protein: CASSLGDHGSGANVLTF. The CDR3 DNA reads TGTGCCAGCAGTTTGGGGGACCACGGCTCTGGGGCCAACGTCCTGACTTTC. The chain is built from TRBV28 and TRBJ2-6; tentatively, D is TRBD1 or TRBD2 (5 bases each). The germline V and J ends were trimmed by 3 bases and 0 bases, with 12 bases remaining between them. The CDR3 is made up of 17 amino acids. From germline, CDR1 is MDHEN and CDR2 SYDVKM.

This clone has only one observation. This chain connects TRBV25-1 to TRBJ2-2, with D tentatively TRBD1 or TRBD2 (5 bases each). The CDR3 runs to 14 residues. Germline CDR1 MGHDK, CDR2 SYGVNS. Deletions cut 7 bases from V and 4 bases from J, with 13 bases between. The CDR3 protein is CASIMGDRTGELFF. CDR3 in DNA: TGTGCCAGCATAATGGGGGACCGCACCGGGGAGCTGTTTTTT. The complete variable domain, with remaining parts taken from reference TRBV25-1 and TRBJ2-2, reads EADIYQTPRYLVIGTGKKITLECSQTMGHDKMYWYQQDPGMELHLIHYSYGVNSTEKGDLSSESTVSRIRTEHFPLTLESARPSHTSQYLCASIMGDRTGELFFGEGSRLTVL.

This chain connects TRBV5-6 to TRBJ2-3, with 7 positions matching TRBD2. V was clipped by 0 bases and J by 3 bases; unmatched bases: 4. Looked up from germline, CDR1 is SGHDT and CDR2 is YYEEEE. The CDR3 consists of 15 residues. CDR3 amino acids: CASSLVAGVTDTQYF. CDR3 coding DNA: TGTGCCAGCAGCTTGGTGGCGGGAGTGACAGATACGCAGTATTTT. Supplemented by reference TRBV5-6 and TRBJ2-3, the full variable domain reads DAGVTQSPTHLIKTRGQQVTLRCSPKSGHDTVSWYQQALGQGPQFIFQYYEEEERQRGNFPDRFSGHQFPNYSSELNVNALLLGDSALYLCASSLVAGVTDTQYFGPGTRLTVL.